This T cell receptor beta chain was found in a study of CD8+ T cells in alopecia areata. Study findings and constraints: Higher clonality than in normal scalp was seen in lesional scalp, especially alopecia totalis/universalis.

Specimens obtained from alopecia areata patients comprised lesional scalp punch biopsies and peripheral blood. RNA, once extracted, was reverse transcribed into cDNA for use as the sequencing template. Method: immunoSEQ multiplex PCR; TCRdb's copy keeps in-frame clones and lacks some. The sample gives 180,000 or so clones, almost 65% of which show up once; more than 1.5% is in the top ten. Points on this clone: Its antigen is not known.

From germline, CDR1 is SGHAT and CDR2 FQNNGV. Losses at the gene ends were 5 bases for V and 11 bases for J; bases not matched to a gene: 12. This CDR3 is built from 15 residues. This material consisted of CD4+ T cells sorted from blood, taken at week 0. This receptor was identified in a human donor with alopecia areata. V gene TRBV11-2 combines with J gene TRBJ2-5; 12 nucleotides line up with TRBD2. CDR3 DNA: TGTGCCAGCAGCCCATCCCGAACTAGCGGGGGGAGACAGTACTTC. Amino acid sequence: CASSPSRTSGGRQYF.